This T cell receptor (beta chain) emerged from a study of blood T cell repertoires in COVID-19 (dated by TCRdb to the early 2020s). In terms of the full investigation: Samples covering the acute and convalescent phases of COVID-19 were provided by collaborators in the United States, Italy and Spain. The prospective study material was composed of cDNA or gDNA derived from T cells, B-cell-depleted T cells, or PBMCs. Deeply sampled blood TCRbeta repertoires from subjects exposed to, actively infected with, or recovered from COVID-19 were included in the dataset. The repertoires were released in a freely available public database meant as a resource for research on the immune response to SARS-CoV-2. Samples were obtained from the ongoing ImmuneRACE study (first 160 participants) and from over a thousand subjects provided by 6 global collaborators. A de-identified subject ID, COVID-19 status, age in years and sex were almost always included in the sample metadata. Where available, HLA class I and class II types were obtained from metadata supplied by the sample provider rather than from assay-based typing. Results the study describes overall, beyond this receptor: The quantity of clinical and demographic metadata differed by source and by participant and was supplied without curation.

Comment on this clone: It has no known antigen specificity. Per-nucleotide qualities are absent, and no much larger clonotype sits a single base away.

The immunoSEQ Assay, a bias-controlled multiplex PCR, was used to amplify TCRbeta CDR3 regions from genomic DNA. Per the original workflow: The number of nucleated cells in each sample was estimated from the amplification of reference gene primers within the assay. To quantify the absolute abundance of each unique TCRbeta CDR3 rearrangement, sequence reads were collapsed and filtered. Productive Simpson clonality was computed per sample as the square root of Simpson's diversity index over productive rearrangements. The immuneACCESS repertoire file appears here via TCRdb, limited to in-frame rearrangements. These files lack a portion of the clones; in checked studies, under half of the deficit traces to unresolved V genes, and the cause of the others is not known. V and J calls and clone size follow that table, whereas D and trimming were derived from the DNA. A total of hundreds of thousands of clones appear in this sample, approximately 86% of them only once. The top ten clonotypes cover about 6.9% of the sample.

CDR1 MNHEY and CDR2 SMNVEV are derived from the germline V gene (reference sequence). Taken from cysteine to phenylalanine, the CDR3 has 14 residues. Here the CDR3 DNA is all that survives: 42 bases in frame from base 1. Unmatched junction bases come to 9, with V trimmed by 5 bases and J by 6 bases. Enrolling through a virtual design, the prospective study's participants ranged in age from roughly 18 to 90 years and lived across approximately 25 United States geographic areas. Cohort assignment in the prospective study relied on participant-reported clinical history from a screening survey and a study questionnaire. Each participant in the prospective study had whole blood, serum and a nasopharyngeal or oropharyngeal swab collected by mobile phlebotomists. Prospective study participants could optionally give additional blood draws and questionnaires over an approximately two-month period. Before DNA extraction, prospective study blood samples were shipped either frozen or at room temperature.

Sequencing was carried out using PBMCs or T cells enriched from blood (not recorded which). The sequence was collected from a woman aged 25 to 39 with acute COVID-19. The chain joins TRBV27 to TRBJ1-1; TRBD1 agrees with 7 junctional bases. The sequence in DNA is TGTGCCAGCAGTCCCATGACAGGGAGTTCTGAAGCTTTCTTT. Translated, this gives CASSPMTGSSEAFF.